The entry that follows covers one TCR beta chain sequence. The antigen remains unidentified. The data are from a study of early T cells in non-severe SARS-CoV-2 infection. At the level of the study: Unpaired chains resulted from sequencing bulk RNA of unsorted whole blood.

TCRdb processed the 5' RACE reads anew with MiXCR; each CDR3 protein has one entry. Of under 85,000 distinct CDR3 sequences in the sample, 9.5% to 12% were seen once. The ends were cut back, 7 bases at V and 8 bases at J, with 9 bases in the middle. This CDR3 has 11 residues. Findings and limits, study-wide: VDJdb-based annotation leaned toward anti-spike CD8 responses and missed private and CD4 specificities.

The clonotype comes from an adult who was a healthcare worker with PCR-confirmed SARS-CoV-2 infection or an uninfected control (not recorded which). The chain links TRBV12-3 or TRBV12-4 to TRBJ2-1, with a possible D match to TRBD1 (5 bases). Source: whole blood, taken at baseline. For the CDR3, the DNA is TGTGCCAGCACCCAGGGCTATGAGCAGTTCTTC. Residues: CASTQGYEQFF.